This T cell receptor beta chain emerged from a study of shared clonotypes between healthy human individuals. Overall study: Donors were two women and a few men aged 18 to 49.

Remarks on this clone: Its matching antigen is unknown.

Using immunoSEQ multiplex PCR, the repertoire was profiled, and TCRdb retains in-frame clones only, with some absent. This table holds approximately 1,500,000 clones, 95% to 99% found once. All participating donors were Caucasian adults from Nashville, Tennessee. Study-level points and caveats: Estimated richness values were generally larger in naive subsets than in memory subsets.

The V gene's germline CDR1 is MNHEY and CDR2 SVGAGI. Germline trimming cut 0 bases from V and 10 bases from J; bases unmatched to any gene: 8. CDR3 size: 16 residues. The chain recombines TRBV6-5 with TRBJ2-1; 11 bases are a match to TRBD2. The sequencing input was naive CD4+ T cells sorted from blood. Noted subset: CD45RA+ positively selected. This sequence was found in a man aged 25-45 years in good health. In DNA, the CDR3 is TGTGCCAGCAGTTACTCTAGGGGACTAGCGGTCAGGGAGCAGTTCTTC. This sequence encodes CASSYSRGLAVREQFF.